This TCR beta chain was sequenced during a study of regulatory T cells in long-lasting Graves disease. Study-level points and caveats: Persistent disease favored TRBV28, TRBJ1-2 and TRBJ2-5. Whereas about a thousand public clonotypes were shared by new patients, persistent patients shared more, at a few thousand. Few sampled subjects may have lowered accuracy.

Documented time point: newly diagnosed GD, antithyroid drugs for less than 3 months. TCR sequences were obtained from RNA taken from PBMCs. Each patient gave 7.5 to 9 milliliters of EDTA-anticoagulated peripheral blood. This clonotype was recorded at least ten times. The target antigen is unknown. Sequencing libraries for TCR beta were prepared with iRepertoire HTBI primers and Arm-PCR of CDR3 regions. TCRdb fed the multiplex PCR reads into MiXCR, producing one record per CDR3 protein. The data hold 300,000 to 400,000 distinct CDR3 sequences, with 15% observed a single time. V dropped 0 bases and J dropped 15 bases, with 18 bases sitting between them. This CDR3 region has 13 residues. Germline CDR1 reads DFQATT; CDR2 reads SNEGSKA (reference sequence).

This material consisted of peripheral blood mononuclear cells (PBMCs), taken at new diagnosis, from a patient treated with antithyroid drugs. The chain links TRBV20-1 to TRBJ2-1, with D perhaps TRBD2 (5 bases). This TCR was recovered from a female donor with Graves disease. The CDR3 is CSARDVWTAGLFF. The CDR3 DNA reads TGCAGTGCTAGAGATGTTTGGACTGCCGGCCTGTTCTTC.